This record looks at one T cell receptor beta chain sequence and its context. Its antigen is unknown. It has no much larger one-base neighbor in the sample; base qualities were not kept. The time point label on this specimen signifies: more than 3 weeks on oral tofacitinib. The treatment or condition label corresponds to: oral pan-JAK inhibitor, 5-10 mg twice daily. Lesional scalp punch biopsies and peripheral blood were collected from alopecia areata patients. PBMCs were isolated by density centrifugation and stained for CD3, CD4 and CD8, after which CD4+ and CD8+ T cells were sorted on a FACSAria. The cysteine opens and the phenylalanine closes a CDR3 of 16 amino acids. The DNA shown is the 48-base CDR3, in frame from base 1. For CDR1 and CDR2, the germline V gene (reference sequence) lists GTSNPN and SVGIG. V is trimmed back by 1 base and J by 1 base, and the junction contains 5 bases that no gene match accounts for.

This specimen comes from a study of CD8+ T cells in alopecia areata (dated by TCRdb to 2016 to 2018). Looking at the study overall: The treated patients, all with moderate-to-severe alopecia areata, were enrolled in an open-label pilot trial of oral tofacitinib given at 5 to 10 mg twice daily. Patients stayed on tofacitinib for 6 to 18 months and then had 6 months of follow-up off drug so that delayed response and recurrence could be assessed. The SALT score, which quantifies the percentage of affected scalp surface area, was used to measure disease severity in treated patients. To study T cell clonal expansion in alopecia areata, the researchers applied high-throughput TCRbeta sequencing to both the C3H/HeJ mouse model and human patients. On the human side, TCRbeta sequencing was run on scalp tissue and on sorted CD4+ and CD8+ peripheral blood T cells from healthy controls and from alopecia areata patients with either patchy or totalis/universalis disease. Tofacitinib-treated patients had biopsies at baseline and at 4 and 24 weeks of treatment, with a later scalp biopsy in several patients. Scalp clonality was compared across normal scalp (n=4), patchy alopecia areata scalp (n=8), and alopecia totalis/universalis scalp (n=8). RNA came from the PAXgene miRNA kit for fixed scalp, the miRNeasy kit for PBMCs, and the RNeasy kit for mouse skin. TCRbeta CDR3 regions were amplified by immunoSEQ multiplex PCR with 35 Vbeta forward and 13 Jbeta reverse primers. Study-wide conclusions, independent of this receptor: Resident alphabeta T cells in normal human skin are also sequenced, complicating scalp TCR repertoire analysis, unlike mouse skin dominated by gammadelta T cells. Because the treated cohort was small and had just a single nonresponder, larger studies are needed to establish links between baseline CD8+ expansion and response. Many expanded lesional clones were found to persist in scalp and blood during tofacitinib treatment, and relapse after treatment cessation may be partly explained by this persistence. Lesional scalp, especially in alopecia totalis/universalis, showed higher clonality and more expanded CD8+ clones than normal scalp, suggesting antigenic drive. Tofacitinib significantly decreased scalp clonality and the number of expanded CD8+ clones among the top 100 scalp clones. TCR sequences shared between patients were less clear than in mice, possibly partly because of HLA diversity in the patient population.

Receptor libraries were prepared by the immunoSEQ multiplex PCR assay. RNA was extracted from all samples and reverse transcribed into cDNA as template for TCR sequencing. First-strand cDNA was synthesized with SuperScript III using a 2:1 mix of oligo-dT and random hexamers. Amplification bias was assessed with a synthetic immune receptor repertoire, and residual bias was removed computationally. The original pipeline was this. Raw reads were preprocessed to remove errors, and CDR3 was defined according to IMGT conventions as the region from the conserved cysteine to phenylalanine. Clonality was computed by normalizing Shannon entropy by log2 of the number of productive unique TCRs and subtracting the result from 1. Whether scalp clones were CD4 or CD8 was inferred by matching scalp TCRbeta sequences against CD4 and CD8 repertoires sorted from blood. TCRdb's version of the immuneACCESS table is confined to in-frame rearrangements and falls short of the full clone set. An unresolved V gene accounts for under half of the shortfall where checked; the remainder is of unknown origin. That table gives V, J and clone size, and the DNA gave D and trimming. In this sample the table shows 150,000 to 250,000 clones, approximately 60% of which occur a single time. The ten most abundant clones make up approximately 3.4% of the sample.

Sequences were derived from CD4+ T cells sorted from blood, sampled at week 4, from a patient treated with tofacitinib. The V and J segments used are TRBV30 and TRBJ2-5, with 11 bases in between that match TRBD2. The TCR was taken from a human donor with alopecia areata. The nucleotide sequence is TGTGCCTGGAGTGCACTAGCGGGGGCCGCCCAAGAGACCCAGTACTTC. This yields the protein CAWSALAGAAQETQYF.